This T cell receptor beta chain was sequenced for a study of early T cells in non-severe SARS-CoV-2 infection. V was pared by 1 base and J by 8 bases, with 8 bases of the junction left unmatched. Germline-derived CDR1 and CDR2 are MGHRA and YSYEKL. This CDR3 is built from 16 residues. This clonotype has more than one count but fewer than ten. One entry per CDR3 protein, called by TCRdb with MiXCR from the 5' RACE reads. The sample contains roughly 30,000 distinct CDR3 sequences, about 5% of which appear only once. The sequence derives from an adult who was a healthcare worker with PCR-confirmed SARS-CoV-2 infection or an uninfected control (not recorded which). Specimen: whole blood. This chain uses TRBV4-1 with TRBJ2-1; 10 bases are shared with TRBD2. CDR3: CASSQGQRGGSDEQFF. The CDR3 region has the DNA TGCGCCAGCAGCCAAGGCCAGCGGGGGGGCTCTGATGAGCAGTTCTTC.